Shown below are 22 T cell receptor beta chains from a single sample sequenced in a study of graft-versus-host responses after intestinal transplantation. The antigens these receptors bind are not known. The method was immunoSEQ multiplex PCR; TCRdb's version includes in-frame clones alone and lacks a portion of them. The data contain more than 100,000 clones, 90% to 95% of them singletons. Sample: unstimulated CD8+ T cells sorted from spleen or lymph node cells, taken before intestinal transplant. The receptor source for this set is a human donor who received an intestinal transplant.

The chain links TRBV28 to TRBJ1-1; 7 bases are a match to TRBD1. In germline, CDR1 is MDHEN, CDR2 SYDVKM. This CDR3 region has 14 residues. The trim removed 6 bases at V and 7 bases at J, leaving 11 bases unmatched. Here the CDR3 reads CASSLTGTRVEAFF. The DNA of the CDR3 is TGTGCCAGCAGCCTGACAGGGACAAGGGTTGAAGCTTTCTTT.

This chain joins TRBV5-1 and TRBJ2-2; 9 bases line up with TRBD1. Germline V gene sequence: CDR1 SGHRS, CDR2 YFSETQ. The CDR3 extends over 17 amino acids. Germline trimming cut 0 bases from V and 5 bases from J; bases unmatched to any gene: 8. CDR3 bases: TGCGCCAGCAGCTTGGCCGGGACAGGGACTGGGACCGGGGAGCTGTTTTTT. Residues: CASSLAGTGTGTGELFF.

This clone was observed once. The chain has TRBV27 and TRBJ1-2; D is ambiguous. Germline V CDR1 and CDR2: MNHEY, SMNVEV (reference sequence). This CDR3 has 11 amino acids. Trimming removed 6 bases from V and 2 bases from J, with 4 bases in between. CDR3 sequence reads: CASRTNYGYTF. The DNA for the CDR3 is TGTGCCAGCAGGACAAACTATGGCTACACCTTC.

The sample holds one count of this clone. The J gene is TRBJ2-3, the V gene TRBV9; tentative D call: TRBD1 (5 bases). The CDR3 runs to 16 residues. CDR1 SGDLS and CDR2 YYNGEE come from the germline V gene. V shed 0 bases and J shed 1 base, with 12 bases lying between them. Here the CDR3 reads CASSVGGGPGTDTQYF. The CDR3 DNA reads TGTGCCAGCAGCGTAGGGGGCGGCCCGGGCACAGATACGCAGTATTTT. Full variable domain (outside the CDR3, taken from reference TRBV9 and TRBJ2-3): DSGVTQTPKHLITATGQRVTLRCSPRSGDLSVYWYQQSLDQGLQFLIQYYNGEERAKGNILERFSAQQFPDLHSELNLSSLELGDSALYFCASSVGGGPGTDTQYFGPGTRLTVL.

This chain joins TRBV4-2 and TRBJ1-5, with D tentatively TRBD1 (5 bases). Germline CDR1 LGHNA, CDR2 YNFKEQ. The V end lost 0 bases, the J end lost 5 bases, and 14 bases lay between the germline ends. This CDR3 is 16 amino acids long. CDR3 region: CASSQEGGRAYQPQHF. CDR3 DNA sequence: TGTGCCAGCAGCCAAGAGGGGGGAAGGGCGTATCAGCCCCAGCATTTT.

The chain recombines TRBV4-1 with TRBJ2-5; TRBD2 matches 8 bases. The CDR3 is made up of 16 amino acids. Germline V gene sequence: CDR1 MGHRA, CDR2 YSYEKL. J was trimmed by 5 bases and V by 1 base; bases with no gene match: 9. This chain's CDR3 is CASSQGGAGAGETQYF. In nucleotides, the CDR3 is TGCGCCAGCAGCCAAGGAGGAGCGGGAGCTGGGGAGACCCAGTACTTC.

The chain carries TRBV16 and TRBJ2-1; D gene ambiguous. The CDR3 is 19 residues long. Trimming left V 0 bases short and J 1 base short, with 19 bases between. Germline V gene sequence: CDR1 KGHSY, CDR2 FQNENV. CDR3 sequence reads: CASSQSSLWPSGSYNEQFF. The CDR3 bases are TGTGCCAGCAGCCAATCGTCTCTTTGGCCAAGTGGGTCCTACAATGAGCAGTTCTTC.

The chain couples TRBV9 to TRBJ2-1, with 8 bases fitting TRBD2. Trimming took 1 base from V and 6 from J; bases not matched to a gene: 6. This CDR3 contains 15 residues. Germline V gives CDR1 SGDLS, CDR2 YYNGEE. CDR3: CASSVNGRAANEQFF. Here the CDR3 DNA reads TGTGCCAGCAGCGTAAACGGGAGGGCCGCCAATGAGCAGTTCTTC. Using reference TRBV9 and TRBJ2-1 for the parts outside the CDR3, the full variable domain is DSGVTQTPKHLITATGQRVTLRCSPRSGDLSVYWYQQSLDQGLQFLIQYYNGEERAKGNILERFSAQQFPDLHSELNLSSLELGDSALYFCASSVNGRAANEQFFGPGTRLTVL.

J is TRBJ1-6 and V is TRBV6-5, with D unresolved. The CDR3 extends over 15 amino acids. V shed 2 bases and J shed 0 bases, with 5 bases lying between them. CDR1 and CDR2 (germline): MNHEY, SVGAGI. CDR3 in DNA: TGTGCCAGCAGTTACCTGAGCTCCTATAATTCACCCCTCCACTTT. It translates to CASSYLSSYNSPLHF.

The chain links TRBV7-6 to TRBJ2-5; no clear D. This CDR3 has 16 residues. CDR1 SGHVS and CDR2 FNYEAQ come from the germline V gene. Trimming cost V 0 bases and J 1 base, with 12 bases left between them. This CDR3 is CASSLAGVAIQETQYF. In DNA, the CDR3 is TGTGCCAGCAGCTTAGCTGGGGTCGCCATCCAAGAGACCCAGTACTTC. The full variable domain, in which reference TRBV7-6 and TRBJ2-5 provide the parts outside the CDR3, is GAGVSQSPRYKVTKRGQDVALRCDPISGHVSLYWYRQALGQGPEFLTYFNYEAQQDKSGLPNDRFSAERPEGSISTLTIQRTEQRDSAMYRCASSLAGVAIQETQYFGPGTRLLVL.

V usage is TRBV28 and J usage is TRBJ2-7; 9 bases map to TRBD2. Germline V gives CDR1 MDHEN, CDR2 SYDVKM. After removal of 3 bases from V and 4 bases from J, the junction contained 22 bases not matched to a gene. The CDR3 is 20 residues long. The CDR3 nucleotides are TGTGCCAGCAGTTTCCCCCTGACGGGGGGTTACGCGGGAGGGCCATACGAGCAGTACTTC. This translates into CASSFPLTGGYAGGPYEQYF.

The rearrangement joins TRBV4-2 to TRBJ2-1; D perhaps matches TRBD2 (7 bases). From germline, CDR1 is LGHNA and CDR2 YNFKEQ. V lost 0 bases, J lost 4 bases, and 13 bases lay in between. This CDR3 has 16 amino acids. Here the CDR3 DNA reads TGTGCCAGCAGCCAAGAAGGGGGGGAGTGGTACAATGAGCAGTTCTTC. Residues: CASSQEGGEWYNEQFF.

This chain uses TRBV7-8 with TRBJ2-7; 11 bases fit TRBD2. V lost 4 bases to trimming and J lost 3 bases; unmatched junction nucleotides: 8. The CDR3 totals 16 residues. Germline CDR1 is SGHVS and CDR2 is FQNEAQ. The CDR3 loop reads CASSSAGLAGNYEQYF. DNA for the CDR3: TGTGCCAGCAGCTCAGCCGGACTAGCGGGTAACTACGAGCAGTACTTC.

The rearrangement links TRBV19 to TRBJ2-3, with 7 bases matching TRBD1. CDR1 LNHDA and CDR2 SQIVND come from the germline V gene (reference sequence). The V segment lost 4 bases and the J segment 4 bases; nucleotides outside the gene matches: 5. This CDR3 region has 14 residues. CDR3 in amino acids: CASSTAGTADTQYF. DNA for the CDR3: TGTGCCAGTAGTACCGCCGGGACAGCAGATACGCAGTATTTT.

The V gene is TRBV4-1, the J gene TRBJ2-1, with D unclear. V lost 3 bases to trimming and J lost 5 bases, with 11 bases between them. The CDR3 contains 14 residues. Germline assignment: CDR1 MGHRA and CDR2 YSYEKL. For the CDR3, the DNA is TGCGCCAGCAGCCACCTGGACGAAGACAATGAGCAGTTCTTC. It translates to CASSHLDEDNEQFF.

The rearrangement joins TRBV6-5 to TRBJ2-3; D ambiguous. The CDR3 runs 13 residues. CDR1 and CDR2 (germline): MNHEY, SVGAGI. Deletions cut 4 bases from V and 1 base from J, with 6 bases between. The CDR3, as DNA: TGTGCCAGCAGTTTTAAGGGCACAGATACGCAGTATTTT. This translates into CASSFKGTDTQYF.

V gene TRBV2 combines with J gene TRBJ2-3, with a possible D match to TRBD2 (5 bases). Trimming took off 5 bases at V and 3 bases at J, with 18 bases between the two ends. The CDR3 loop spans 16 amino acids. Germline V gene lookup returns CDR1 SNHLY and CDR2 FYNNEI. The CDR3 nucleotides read TGTGCCAGCAGTAGTCAGGACGAGGGATGGACAGATACGCAGTATTTT. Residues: CASSSQDEGWTDTQYF.

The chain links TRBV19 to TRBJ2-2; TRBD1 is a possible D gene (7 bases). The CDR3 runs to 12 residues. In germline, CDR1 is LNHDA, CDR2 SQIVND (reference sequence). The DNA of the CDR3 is TGTGCTACGGAGGGGGCGGCCGGGGAGCTGTTTTTT. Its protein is CATEGAAGELFF.

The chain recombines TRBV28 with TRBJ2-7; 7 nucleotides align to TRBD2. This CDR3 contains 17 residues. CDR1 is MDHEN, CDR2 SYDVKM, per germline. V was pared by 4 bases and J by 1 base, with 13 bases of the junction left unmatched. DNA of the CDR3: TGTGCCAGCAGTTCAGGGCTTACGGGAGGTCGTTCCTACGAGCAGTACTTC. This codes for CASSSGLTGGRSYEQYF.

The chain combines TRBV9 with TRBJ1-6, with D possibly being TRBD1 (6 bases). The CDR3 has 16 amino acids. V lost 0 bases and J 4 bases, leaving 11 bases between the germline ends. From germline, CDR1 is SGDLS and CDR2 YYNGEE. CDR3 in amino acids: CASSVAGGAYNSPLHF. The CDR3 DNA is TGTGCCAGCAGCGTAGCTGGGGGCGCATATAATTCACCCCTCCACTTT. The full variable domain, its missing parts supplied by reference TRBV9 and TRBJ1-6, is DSGVTQTPKHLITATGQRVTLRCSPRSGDLSVYWYQQSLDQGLQFLIQYYNGEERAKGNILERFSAQQFPDLHSELNLSSLELGDSALYFCASSVAGGAYNSPLHFGNGTRLTVT.

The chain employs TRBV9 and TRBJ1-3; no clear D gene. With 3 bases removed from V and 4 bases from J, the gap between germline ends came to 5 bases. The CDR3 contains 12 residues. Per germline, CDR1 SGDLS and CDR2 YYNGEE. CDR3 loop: CASSGLGNTIYF. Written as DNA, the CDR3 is TGTGCCAGCAGCGGACTAGGAAACACCATATATTTT.

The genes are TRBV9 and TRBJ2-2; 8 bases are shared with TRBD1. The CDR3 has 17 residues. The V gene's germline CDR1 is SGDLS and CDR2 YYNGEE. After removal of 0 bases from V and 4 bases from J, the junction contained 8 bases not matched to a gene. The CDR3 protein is CASSVGRGRGATGELFF. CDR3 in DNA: TGTGCCAGCAGCGTAGGCAGGGGGCGAGGTGCCACCGGGGAGCTGTTTTTT.